These 2 T cell receptor beta chains originate from one sample sequenced in a study of beta chain features in type 1 diabetes. The study reverse transcribed the entire isolated RNA, so it sequenced expressed TCRB transcripts. Method: immunoSEQ multiplex PCR; TCRdb's copy keeps in-frame clones and lacks some. The sample contains 120,000 or so clones, roughly a sixth of which appear only once. Study-level points and caveats: Moderate yet significant TCRB CDR3 shortening was seen in Type 1 diabetes patients in all four CD4+ subsets.

These TCRs' antigens remain unknown. The material sequenced was central memory CD4+ T cells from blood. These receptors all come from a man aged 18 to 35 with type 1 diabetes.

The table lists this clone with a few counts. The chain uses TRBV7-3 and TRBJ1-1; the D gene is possibly TRBD1 (6 bases). Trimming removed 5 bases from V and 4 bases from J, with 14 bases in between. CDR1 is SGHTA and CDR2 is FQGTGA in the germline V gene. The CDR3 is made up of 14 amino acids. CDR3 sequence: CASSTTGTSTEAFF. The CDR3 coding sequence is TGTGCCAGCAGCACGACCGGGACAAGCACTGAAGCTTTCTTT.

V gene TRBV5-1 combines with J gene TRBJ2-4, with D perhaps assigned TRBD1 or TRBD2 (5 bases each). CDR1 SGHRS and CDR2 YFSETQ come from the germline V gene. Trimming cost V 4 bases and J 7 bases, with 18 bases left between them. The CDR3 contains 15 residues. The CDR3 DNA is TGCGCCAGCAGCAACGACGGGACCTCCGGGAACATTCAGTACTTC. It yields the protein CASSNDGTSGNIQYF.